This T cell receptor beta chain was documented in a study of cytomegalovirus exposure and HLA in healthy donors. Study-level background: Among the approximately 410 genotyped donors, 81% were placed in the Caucasian-associated ancestry cluster. Broader study findings: Reports showed the classifier diagnosing cytomegalovirus status with high specificity and sensitivity.

PCR employed 60 Vbeta and 13 Jbeta primers. Sequencing was performed with immunoSEQ multiplex PCR; in TCRdb, only in-frame clones are kept and a portion is missing. This sample has approximately 140,000 clones; around 65% occur once, and the top ten carry 6.5%. To note about this clone: Its specificity is not known.

From germline, CDR1 is SNHLY and CDR2 FYNNEI. J gave up 6 bases and V 5 bases, and 13 bases lay outside the gene matches. The CDR3 runs to 16 residues. The V call is TRBV2, the J call TRBJ2-1; 7 bases align to TRBD2. Sequenced sample: PBMCs. This TCR came from a woman in her sixties or seventies in good health and CMV-seronegative. CDR3 nucleotides: TGTGCCAGCAGTCCTACGGGGTCAGGGAGGGGCAATGAGCAGTTCTTC. Protein: CASSPTGSGRGNEQFF.